Listed below are T cell receptor beta chains from one sample, sequenced in a study of blood T cell repertoires in COVID-19. Clones were sequenced by immunoSEQ multiplex PCR, and TCRdb holds only the in-frame ones, with some missing. This sample has about 360,000 clones, with approximately 77% found just once. The source material was peripheral blood. The origin of the receptors is a human donor with acute or convalescent COVID-19. The donor label of this sample is uncertain. Both conserved end residues are part of each CDR3. Each record gives: V gene, D gene, J gene, clone size, CDR3 DNA, CDR3 protein. The D gene is left open where the match is weak. Clone size is stated in some rows and not others, as once, few, many or a class when expanded.

TRBV28,.,TRBJ1-2,.,TGTGCCAGCAGTTTATGGGAAAATGGACAGGGCTACACCTTC,CASSLWENGQGYTF
TRBV4-2,.,TRBJ1-2,.,TGTGCCAGCAGCCAAGATCAGGGGACCTATGGCTACACCTTC,CASSQDQGTYGYTF
TRBV6-6,.,TRBJ2-1,.,TGTGCCAGCAGTTACCGGCGGAACAATGAGCAGTTCTTC,CASSYRRNNEQFF
TRBV7-9,.,TRBJ1-5,few,TGTGCCAGCAGCCCCCTAGATCAGCCCCAGCATTTT,CASSPLDQPQHF
TRBV3-1/TRBV3-2,.,TRBJ2-7,.,TGTGCCAGCAGCCAAGGGCAGGGGCGCAACGAGCAGTACTTC,CASSQGQGRNEQYF
TRBV6-6,.,TRBJ2-7,.,TGTGCCAGCAGTTACTCGCAGGGGTGGGAGCAGTACTTC,CASSYSQGWEQYF
TRBV6-5,.,TRBJ1-1,.,TGTGCCAGCAGGCGTACAGTGAGGGCTGAAGCTTTCTTT,CASRRTVRAEAFF
TRBV5-4,.,TRBJ1-2,many,TGTGCCAGCAGCTTGGGACAGCGCGACTATGGCTACACCTTC,CASSLGQRDYGYTF
TRBV9,.,TRBJ2-5,.,TGTGCCAGCAGCGTAGCTACTGGAGGGGAGACCCAGTACTTC,CASSVATGGETQYF
TRBV5-6,TRBD1,TRBJ1-1,.,TGTGCCAGCAGCCAACGACAGGGTGGGACTGAAGCTTTCTTT,CASSQRQGGTEAFF
TRBV6-5,.,TRBJ2-1,.,TGTGCCAGCAGAAGGGGTTCTATCAATGAGCAGTTCTTC,CASRRGSINEQFF
TRBV30,TRBD1,TRBJ2-5,once,TGTGCCTGGAGTGGAGGGACAGCTGTCGAGACCCAGTACTTC,CAWSGGTAVETQYF
TRBV6-6,.,TRBJ1-5,.,TGTGCCAGCAGTTTTCCCACGGAGGGTCAGCCCCAGCATTTT,CASSFPTEGQPQHF